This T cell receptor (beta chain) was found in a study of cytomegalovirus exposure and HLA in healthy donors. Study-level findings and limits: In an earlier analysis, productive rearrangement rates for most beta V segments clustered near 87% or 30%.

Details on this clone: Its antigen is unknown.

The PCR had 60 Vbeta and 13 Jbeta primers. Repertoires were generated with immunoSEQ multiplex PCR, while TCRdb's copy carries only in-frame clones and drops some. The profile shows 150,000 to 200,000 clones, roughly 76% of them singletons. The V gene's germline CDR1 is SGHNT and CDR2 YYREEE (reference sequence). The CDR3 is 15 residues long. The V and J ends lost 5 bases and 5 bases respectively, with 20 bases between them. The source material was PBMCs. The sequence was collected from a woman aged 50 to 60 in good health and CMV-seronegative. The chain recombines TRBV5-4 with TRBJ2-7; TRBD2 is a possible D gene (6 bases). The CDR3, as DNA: TGTGCCAGCAGTTTCCCTAACGGGAGAGGGGACGAGCAGTACTTC. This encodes CASSFPNGRGDEQYF.